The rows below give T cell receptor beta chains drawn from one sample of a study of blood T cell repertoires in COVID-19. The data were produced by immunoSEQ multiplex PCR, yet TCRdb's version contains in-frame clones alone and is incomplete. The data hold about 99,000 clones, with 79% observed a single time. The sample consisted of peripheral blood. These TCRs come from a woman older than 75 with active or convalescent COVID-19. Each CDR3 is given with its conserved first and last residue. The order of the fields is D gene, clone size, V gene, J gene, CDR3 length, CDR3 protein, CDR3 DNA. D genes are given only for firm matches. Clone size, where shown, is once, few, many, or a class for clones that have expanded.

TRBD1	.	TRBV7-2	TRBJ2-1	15	CASSLWDREGNEQFF	TGTGCCAGCAGCTTATGGGACAGGGAGGGTAATGAGCAGTTCTTC
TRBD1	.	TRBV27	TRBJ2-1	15	CASRPQGIGHNEQFF	TGTGCCAGCAGACCACAGGGGATCGGTCACAATGAGCAGTTCTTC
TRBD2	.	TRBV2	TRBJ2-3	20	CATTGPGLAGLGLGTDTQYF	TGTGCCACTACAGGGCCGGGACTAGCGGGACTTGGATTGGGCACAGATACGCAGTATTTT
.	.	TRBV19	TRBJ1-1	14	CASSIVGGNTEAFF	TGTGCCAGTAGTATAGTAGGGGGGAACACTGAAGCTTTCTTT
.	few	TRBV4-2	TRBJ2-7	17	CASSQAPARSSEGEQYF	TGTGCCAGCAGCCAAGCTCCCGCTAGGAGCAGTGAGGGCGAGCAGTACTTC
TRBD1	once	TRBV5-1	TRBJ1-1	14	CASSFGQGRTEAFF	TGCGCCAGCAGCTTCGGACAGGGGAGAACTGAAGCTTTCTTT
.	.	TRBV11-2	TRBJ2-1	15	CASSSGSTPYNEQFF	TGTGCCAGCAGCTCCGGTAGTACCCCTTACAATGAGCAGTTCTTC
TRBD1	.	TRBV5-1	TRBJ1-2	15	CASSPGQPVPYGYTF	TGTGCCAGCAGCCCGGGACAGCCAGTACCGTATGGCTACACCTTC
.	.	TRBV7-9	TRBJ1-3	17	CASSLPRTFSSGNTIYF	TGTGCCAGCAGCTTACCCCGGACTTTCAGCTCTGGAAACACCATATATTTT
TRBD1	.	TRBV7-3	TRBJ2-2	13	CASSGTGAGELFF	TGTGCCAGCTCGGGGACAGGGGCCGGGGAGCTGTTTTTT
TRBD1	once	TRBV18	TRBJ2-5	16	CASSRNRGSNQETQYF	TGTGCCAGCTCACGAAACAGGGGTTCCAACCAAGAGACCCAGTACTTC
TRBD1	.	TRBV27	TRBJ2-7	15	CASSSLSRGSYEQYF	TGTGCCAGCAGTTCCCTCAGCAGGGGGTCCTACGAGCAGTACTTC
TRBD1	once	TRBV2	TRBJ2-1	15	CASSGDRTLGKQQFF	TGTGCCAGCAGTGGGGACAGGACACTGGGAAAGCAGCAGTTCTTC
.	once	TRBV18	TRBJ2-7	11	CAAGSSYEQYF	TGTGCGGCGGGTAGCTCCTACGAGCAGTACTTC
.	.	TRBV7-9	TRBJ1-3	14	CASSLGAPGNTIYF	TGTGCCAGCAGCTTAGGGGCGCCTGGAAACACCATATATTTT
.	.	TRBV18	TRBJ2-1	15	CASRQGSIQPNEQFF	TGTGCCAGCAGGCAAGGATCCATACAGCCAAATGAGCAGTTCTTC